These T cell receptor beta chains were read from a single sample in a study of blood T cells in healthy people across ages. Each CDR3 protein is one row after TCRdb ran MiXCR on the 5' RACE reads. The sample has 890,000 or so distinct CDR3 sequences, approximately 67% seen once; the top ten hold about a quarter. Sequenced sample: blood. These receptors were taken from a man aged 30 to 39 in good health. Both conserved end residues are part of each CDR3. A D gene is named only where the DNA matches it firmly. Size values are once, few and many counts, or a class for expanded clones, and some rows have none.

D,V,J,size,DNA,CDR3
-,TRBV6-1,TRBJ1-5,-,TGTGCCAGCAGTGAAGAGGGGTCCGCGCGGGTGCAGCCCCAGCATTTT,CASSEEGSARVQPQHF
TRBD1,TRBV28,TRBJ2-1,-,TGTGCCAGCAGTGGTGCACAGGGGTGGAATGAGCAGTTCTTC,CASSGAQGWNEQFF
-,TRBV5-1,TRBJ1-6,-,TGCGCCAGCAGCTTGGTGACGTCTGGGAATTCACCCCTCCACTTT,CASSLVTSGNSPLHF
TRBD1,TRBV9,TRBJ2-7,-,TGTGCCAGCAGCGCAAGACAGGGGAACACCTACGAGCAGTACTTC,CASSARQGNTYEQYF
-,TRBV2,TRBJ1-2,-,TGTGCCAGCAACCTATGGGGAAATGGCTACACCTTC,CASNLWGNGYTF
-,TRBV5-5,TRBJ1-4,-,TGTGCCAGCAGCTTGGATATCGGGGGGCCCTCTGAAAAACTGTTTTTT,CASSLDIGGPSEKLFF
TRBD2,TRBV4-3,TRBJ2-1,-,TGCGCCAGCAGCCAAGAGTTTCCAGCGGGGCGCCCCTTGGTGTTCTTC,CASSQEFPAGRPLVFF
TRBD1,TRBV3-1,TRBJ1-1,few,TGTGCCAGCAGCCCTGCCACAGGGGCGAACACTGAAGCTTTCTTT,CASSPATGANTEAFF
-,TRBV27,TRBJ2-7,few,TGTGCCAGCAGTTCCTTCCCCGGTGGAGAGGAGCAGTACTTC,CASSSFPGGEEQYF
TRBD2,TRBV4-3,TRBJ2-1,-,TGCGCCAGCAGCCAAGATACTAGCGCTTACAATGAGCAGTTCTTC,CASSQDTSAYNEQFF
TRBD2,TRBV6-5,TRBJ2-3,-,TGTGCCAGTGGGATAGCGGGGGAAGCTAGCACAGATACGCAGTATTTT,CASGIAGEASTDTQYF
-,TRBV10-3,TRBJ1-2,few,TGTGCCATCAGTGGGGATAACTCCAGGACGCAGGGCTACACCTTC,CAISGDNSRTQGYTF
-,TRBV20-1,TRBJ2-4,-,TGCAGTGCTAGTCGGGGTCCCATTAGGTACTTC,CSASRGPIRYF
-,TRBV20-1,TRBJ2-7,once,TGCAGTGCTACAAATCCCCAGGGGGGAGATATCGAGCAGTACTTC,CSATNPQGGDIEQYF
-,TRBV5-1,TRBJ2-5,-,TGCGCCAGCAGCTTGGGCGGACAACCGACTGAGCAGTACTTC,CASSLGGQPTEQYF
-,TRBV16,TRBJ2-5,-,TGTGCCAGCAGCCAATTTGGAGGAGAGACCCAGTACTTC,CASSQFGGETQYF
-,TRBV18,TRBJ1-5,-,TGTGCCAGCTCAACAGAATCTAGCAATCAGCCCCAGCATTTT,CASSTESSNQPQHF
TRBD1,TRBV6-5,TRBJ1-4,-,TGTGCCAGCAGTTACGTCGGGACAGTTAATGAAAAACTGTTTTTT,CASSYVGTVNEKLFF
-,TRBV9,TRBJ2-7,-,TGTGCCAGCAGCCCTCAGGGTGAGGGCTCCTACGAGCAGTACTTC,CASSPQGEGSYEQYF
-,TRBV20-1,TRBJ1-2,-,TGCAGTGCCCACCTCTATGGCTACACCTTC,CSAHLYGYTF
-,TRBV2,TRBJ1-5,-,TGTGCCAGCCTCCAGGAGGGTCTGGGGCAGCCCCAGCATTTT,CASLQEGLGQPQHF
-,TRBV27,TRBJ2-5,few,TGTGCCAGCAGTACGGCGGCACAAGAGACCCAGTACTTC,CASSTAAQETQYF
TRBD1,TRBV5-1,TRBJ2-5,once,TGCGCCAGCAGTACAGACAGGGAATTTGGGACCCGGTACTTC,CASSTDREFGTRYF
TRBD2,TRBV27,TRBJ2-5,-,TGTGCCAGCAGTCGATGGGGGGGTGAGACCCAGTACTTC,CASSRWGGETQYF
-,TRBV9,TRBJ2-1,-,TGTGCCAGCAGCACGGACGTAGCCTACAATGAGCAGTTCTTC,CASSTDVAYNEQFF
-,TRBV3-1,TRBJ1-5,few,TGTGCCAGCAGCCCAGCGGTGGGTCAGCCCCAGCATTTT,CASSPAVGQPQHF
-,TRBV3-1,TRBJ1-5,-,TGTGCCAGCAGTACGCCGGCTCCCAATCAGCCCCAGCATTTT,CASSTPAPNQPQHF
-,TRBV28,TRBJ2-4,few,TGTGCCAGCAGTCCCCATCAGGAAAACATTCAGTACTTC,CASSPHQENIQYF
-,TRBV7-2,TRBJ1-1,-,TGTGCCAGCAGCTTAGACGGCACCATGAACACTGAAGCTTTCTTT,CASSLDGTMNTEAFF
-,TRBV3-1,TRBJ2-3,-,TGTGCCAGCAGCCAAGATGTAGGCAGGGCAACAGATACGCAGTATTTT,CASSQDVGRATDTQYF
TRBD2,TRBV3-1,TRBJ2-1,-,TGTGCCAGCAGCCGAGCGGGGGGACCCGACAATGAGCAGTTCTTC,CASSRAGGPDNEQFF
TRBD2,TRBV7-7,TRBJ2-1,-,TGTGCTAGCAGCCCCCTGTTGAGCGGGGGGACTGAGCAGTTCTTC,CASSPLLSGGTEQFF
TRBD1,TRBV12-3/TRBV12-4,TRBJ2-7,-,TGTGCCAGCAGTTCCCCGGGACAGGGGAGGAACGAGCAGTACTTC,CASSSPGQGRNEQYF
-,TRBV29-1,TRBJ2-1,once,TGCAGCGTCATAGAAACAGCCTACAATGAGCAGTTCTTC,CSVIETAYNEQFF
-,TRBV6-1,TRBJ2-1,-,TGTGCCAGCAGTTATAATTTCAATGAGCAGTTCTTC,CASSYNFNEQFF
TRBD1,TRBV11-1,TRBJ2-1,-,TGTGCCAGCACCGGAGGACAGGGCAGTTCCTACAATGAGCAGTTCTTC,CASTGGQGSSYNEQFF
-,TRBV20-1,TRBJ2-7,-,TGCAGTGCGACCCCGCAGGAGGCCCAGTACTTC,CSATPQEAQYF
TRBD2,TRBV27,TRBJ2-6,-,TGTGCCAGCAGCCGTCGCGGGGGGCCTTTCTCTGGGGCCAACGTCCTGACTTTC,CASSRRGGPFSGANVLTF
TRBD1,TRBV9,TRBJ2-7,-,TGTGCCAGCAGCGTAGCTGGGACAGGGCCCTACGAGCAGTACTTC,CASSVAGTGPYEQYF
-,TRBV7-2,TRBJ2-7,-,TGTGCCAGCAGCTGGATTGAAAGCTTACCCTACGAGCAGTACTTC,CASSWIESLPYEQYF
-,TRBV29-1,TRBJ2-1,-,TGCAGCGCCGACAAGGTGGGCCAGGGGTCCTACAATGAGCAGTTCTTC,CSADKVGQGSYNEQFF
-,TRBV5-6,TRBJ2-5,few,TGTGCCAGCAAAGGACCGGAAGAGACCCAGTACTTC,CASKGPEETQYF
-,TRBV11-1,TRBJ2-3,-,TGTGCCAGCGCAGGGTTTTCAGATACGCAGTATTTT,CASAGFSDTQYF
-,TRBV28,TRBJ2-6,few,TGTGCCAGCAGTTCTAGAGTCAGGACAGCCCGCTCTGGGGCCAACGTCCTGACTTTC,CASSSRVRTARSGANVLTF
-,TRBV5-1,TRBJ2-5,few,TGCGCCAGCAGCTCTGACAGGCAGGAGACCCAGTACTTC,CASSSDRQETQYF
-,TRBV9,TRBJ2-6,-,TGTGCCAGCAGCTCCCGGGACATAGCCTCTGGGGCCAGCGTCCTGACTTTC,CASSSRDIASGASVLTF
-,TRBV7-9,TRBJ1-1,-,TGTGCCAGCAGTATTTCGGGGAACACTGAAGCTTTCTTT,CASSISGNTEAFF
-,TRBV28,TRBJ1-1,-,TGTGCCAGCAGTGAGGCGCGGGAAGCTTTCTTT,CASSEAREAFF
TRBD1,TRBV27,TRBJ1-2,-,TGTGCCAGCACCGAGACAGGGACCCTTCTTTGGGGCGGCTACACCTTC,CASTETGTLLWGGYTF
-,TRBV9,TRBJ2-7,-,TGTGCCAGCAGCCTCGAACCGGACCGAAACCACGAGCAGTACTTC,CASSLEPDRNHEQYF
-,TRBV13,TRBJ2-5,-,TGTGCCAGCAGCTTCCAAAAGGAGACCCAGTACTTC,CASSFQKETQYF
-,TRBV19,TRBJ2-6,-,TGTGCTAGTAGTATCGCTGGGGCCAACGTCCTGACTTTC,CASSIAGANVLTF
-,TRBV18,TRBJ1-5,many,TGTGCCAGCTCTCTAGAAGCAGAAATTAGCAATCAGCCCCAGCATTTT,CASSLEAEISNQPQHF